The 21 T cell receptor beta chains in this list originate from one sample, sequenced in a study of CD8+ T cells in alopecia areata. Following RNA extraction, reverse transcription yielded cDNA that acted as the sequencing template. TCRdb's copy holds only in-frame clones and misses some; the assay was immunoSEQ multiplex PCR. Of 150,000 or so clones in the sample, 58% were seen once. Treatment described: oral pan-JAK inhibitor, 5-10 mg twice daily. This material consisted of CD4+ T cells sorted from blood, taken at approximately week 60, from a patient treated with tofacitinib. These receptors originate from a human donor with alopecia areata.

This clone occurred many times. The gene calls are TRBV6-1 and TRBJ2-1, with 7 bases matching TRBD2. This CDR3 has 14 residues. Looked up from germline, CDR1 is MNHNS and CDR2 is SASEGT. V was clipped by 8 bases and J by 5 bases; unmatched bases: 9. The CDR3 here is CASCRGVRDNEQFF. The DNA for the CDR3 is TGTGCCAGCTGTCGGGGGGTGAGGGACAATGAGCAGTTCTTC.

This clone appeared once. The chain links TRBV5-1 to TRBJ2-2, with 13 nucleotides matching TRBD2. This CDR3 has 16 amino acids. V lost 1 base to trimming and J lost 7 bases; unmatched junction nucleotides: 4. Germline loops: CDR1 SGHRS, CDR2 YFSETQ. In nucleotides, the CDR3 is TGCGCCAGCAGCTTGCGGACTAGCGGGGGCAGCGGGGAGCTGTTTTTT. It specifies CASSLRTSGGSGELFF.

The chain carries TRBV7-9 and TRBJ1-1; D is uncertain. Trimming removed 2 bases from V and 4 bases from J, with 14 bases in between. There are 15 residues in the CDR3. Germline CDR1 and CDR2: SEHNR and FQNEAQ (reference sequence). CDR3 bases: TGTGCCAGCAGCTTACGTGATCTTGGAAGCACTGAAGCTTTCTTT. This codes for CASSLRDLGSTEAFF.

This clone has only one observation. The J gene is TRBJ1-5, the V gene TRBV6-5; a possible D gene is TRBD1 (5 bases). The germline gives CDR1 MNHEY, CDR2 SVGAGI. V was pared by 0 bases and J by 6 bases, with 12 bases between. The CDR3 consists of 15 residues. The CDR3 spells CASSYSMTEFQPQHF. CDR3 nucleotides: TGTGCCAGCAGTTACTCGATGACAGAGTTTCAGCCCCAGCATTTT.

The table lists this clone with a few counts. CDR3 loop: CASKKSGGEYNEQFF. Written as DNA, the CDR3 is TGTGCCAGCAAGAAAAGCGGGGGGGAATACAATGAGCAGTTCTTC. V gene TRBV6-5 combines with J gene TRBJ2-1; 10 bases align to TRBD2. CDR1 is MNHEY, CDR2 SVGAGI, per germline. The CDR3 length is 15 residues. V trimming: 7 bases; J trimming: 4 bases; junction bases outside the gene matches: 7.

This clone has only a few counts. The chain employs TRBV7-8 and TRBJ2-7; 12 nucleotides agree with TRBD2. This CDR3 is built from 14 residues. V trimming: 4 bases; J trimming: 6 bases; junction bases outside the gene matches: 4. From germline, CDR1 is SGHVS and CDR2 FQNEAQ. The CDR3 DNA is TGTGCCAGCAGCTCTAGCGGGGGGGCTGGCGAGCAGTACTTC. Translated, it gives CASSSSGGAGEQYF.

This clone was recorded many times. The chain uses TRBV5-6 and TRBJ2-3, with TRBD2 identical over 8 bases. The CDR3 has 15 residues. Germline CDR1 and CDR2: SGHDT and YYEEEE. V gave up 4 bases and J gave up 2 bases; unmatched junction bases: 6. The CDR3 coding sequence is TGTGCCAGCAGCCTCGGGACTAGTTTCACAGATACGCAGTATTTT. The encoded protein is CASSLGTSFTDTQYF.

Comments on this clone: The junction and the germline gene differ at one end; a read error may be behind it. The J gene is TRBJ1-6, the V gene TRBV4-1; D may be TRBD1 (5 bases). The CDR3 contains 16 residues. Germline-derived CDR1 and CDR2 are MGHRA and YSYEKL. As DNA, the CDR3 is TGCGCCAACAGCCAAGATCCCGGGGGGTCGGATTCACCCCTCCACTTT. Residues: CANSQDPGGSDSPLHF.

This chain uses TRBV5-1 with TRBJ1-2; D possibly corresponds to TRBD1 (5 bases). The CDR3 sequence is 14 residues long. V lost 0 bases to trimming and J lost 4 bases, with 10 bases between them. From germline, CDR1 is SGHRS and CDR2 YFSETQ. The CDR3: CASSLDQGAYGYTF. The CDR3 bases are TGCGCCAGCAGCTTGGACCAGGGCGCCTATGGCTACACCTTC.

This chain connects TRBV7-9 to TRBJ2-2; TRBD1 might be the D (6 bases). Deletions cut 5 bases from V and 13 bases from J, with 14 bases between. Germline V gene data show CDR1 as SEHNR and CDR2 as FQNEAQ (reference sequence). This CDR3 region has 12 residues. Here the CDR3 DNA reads TGTGCCAGCAGCGGCAGGGACATGAGGCTGTTTTTT. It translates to CASSGRDMRLFF. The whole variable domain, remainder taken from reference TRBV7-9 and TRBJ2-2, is DTGVSQNPRHKITKRGQNVTFRCDPISEHNRLYWYRQTLGQGPEFLTYFQNEAQLEKSRLLSDRFSAERPKGSFSTLEIQRTEQGDSAMYLCASSGRDMRLFFGEGSRLTVL.

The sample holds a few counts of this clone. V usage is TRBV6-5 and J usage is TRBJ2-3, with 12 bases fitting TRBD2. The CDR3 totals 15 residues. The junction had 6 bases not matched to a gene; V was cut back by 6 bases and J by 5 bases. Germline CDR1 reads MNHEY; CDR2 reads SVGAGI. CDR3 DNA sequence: TGTGCCAGCAGAACTAGCGGGGGGCACGGAGATACGCAGTATTTT. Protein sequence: CASRTSGGHGDTQYF.

The CDR3 DNA reads TGTGCCTGGAGTGCAGGGGCAGATACGCAGTATTTT. Protein sequence: CAWSAGADTQYF. The V and J genes are TRBV30 and TRBJ2-3; weak D call: TRBD1 (6 bases). Germline CDR1 is GTSNPN and CDR2 is SVGIG (reference sequence). Trimming stripped 1 base from V and 4 bases from J, with 6 bases between. The CDR3 spans 12 residues.

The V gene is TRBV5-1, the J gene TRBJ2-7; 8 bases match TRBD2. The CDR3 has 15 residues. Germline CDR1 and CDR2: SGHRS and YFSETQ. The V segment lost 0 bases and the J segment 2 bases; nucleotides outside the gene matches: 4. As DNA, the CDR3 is TGCGCCAGCAGCTTGGTACTAGCGGCAACCTACGAGCAGTACTTC. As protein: CASSLVLAATYEQYF. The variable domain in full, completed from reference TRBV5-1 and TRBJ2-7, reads KAGVTQTPRYLIKTRGQQVTLSCSPISGHRSVSWYQQTPGQGLQFLFEYFSETQRNKGNFPGRFSGRQFSNSRSEMNVSTLELGDSALYLCASSLVLAATYEQYFGPGTRLTVT.

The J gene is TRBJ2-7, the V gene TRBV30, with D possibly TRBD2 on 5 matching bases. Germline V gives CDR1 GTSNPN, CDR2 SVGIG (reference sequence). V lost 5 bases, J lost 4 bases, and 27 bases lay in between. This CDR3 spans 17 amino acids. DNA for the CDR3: TGTGCCTGGGTGCCTGGCAGGTTGGCGAGCGGCGGGTACGAGCAGTACTTC. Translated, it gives CAWVPGRLASGGYEQYF.

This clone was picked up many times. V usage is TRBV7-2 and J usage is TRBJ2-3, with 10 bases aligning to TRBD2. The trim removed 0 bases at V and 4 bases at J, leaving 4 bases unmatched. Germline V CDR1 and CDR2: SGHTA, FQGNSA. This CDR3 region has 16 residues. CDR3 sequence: CASSLASGGASDTQYF. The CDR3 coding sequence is TGTGCCAGCAGCTTAGCGAGCGGGGGGGCCTCAGATACGCAGTATTTT.

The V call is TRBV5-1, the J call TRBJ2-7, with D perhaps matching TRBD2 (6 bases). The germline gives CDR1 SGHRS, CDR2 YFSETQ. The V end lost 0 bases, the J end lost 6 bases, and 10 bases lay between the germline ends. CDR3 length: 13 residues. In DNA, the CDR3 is TGCGCCAGCAGCTTGGGACTAGTCCGCGAGCAGTACTTC. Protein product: CASSLGLVREQYF.

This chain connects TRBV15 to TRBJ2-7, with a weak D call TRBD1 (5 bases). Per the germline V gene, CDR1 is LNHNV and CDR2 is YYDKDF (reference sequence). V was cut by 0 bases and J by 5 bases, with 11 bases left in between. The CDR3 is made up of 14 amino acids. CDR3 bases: TGTGCCACCAGCAGAGAGAAAGGGGTAGACGAGCAGTACTTC. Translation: CATSREKGVDEQYF.

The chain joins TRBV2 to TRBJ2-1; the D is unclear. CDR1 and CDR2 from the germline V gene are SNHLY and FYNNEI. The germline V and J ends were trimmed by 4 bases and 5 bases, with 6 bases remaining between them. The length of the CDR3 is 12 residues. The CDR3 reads CASSVFNNEQFF. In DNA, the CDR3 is TGTGCCAGCAGTGTCTTCAACAATGAGCAGTTCTTC.

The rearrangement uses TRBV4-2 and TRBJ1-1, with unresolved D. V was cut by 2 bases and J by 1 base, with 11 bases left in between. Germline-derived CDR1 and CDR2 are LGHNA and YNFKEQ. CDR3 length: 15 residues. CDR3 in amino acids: CASSQQVSRNTEAFF. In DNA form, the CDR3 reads TGTGCCAGCAGCCAACAGGTATCTCGGAACACTGAAGCTTTCTTT.

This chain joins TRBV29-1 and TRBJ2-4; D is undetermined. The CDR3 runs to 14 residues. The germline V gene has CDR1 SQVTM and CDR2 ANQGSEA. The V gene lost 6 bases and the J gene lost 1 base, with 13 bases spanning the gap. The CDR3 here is CSVSLSAAKNIQYF. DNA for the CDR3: TGCAGCGTATCCCTGTCAGCCGCCAAAAACATTCAGTACTTC.

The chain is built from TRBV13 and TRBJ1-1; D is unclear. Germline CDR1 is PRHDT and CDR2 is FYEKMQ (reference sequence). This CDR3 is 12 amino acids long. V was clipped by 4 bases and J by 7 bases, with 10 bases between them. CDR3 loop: CASSYRPDEAFF. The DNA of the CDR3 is TGTGCCAGCAGCTACCGGCCAGATGAAGCTTTCTTT.